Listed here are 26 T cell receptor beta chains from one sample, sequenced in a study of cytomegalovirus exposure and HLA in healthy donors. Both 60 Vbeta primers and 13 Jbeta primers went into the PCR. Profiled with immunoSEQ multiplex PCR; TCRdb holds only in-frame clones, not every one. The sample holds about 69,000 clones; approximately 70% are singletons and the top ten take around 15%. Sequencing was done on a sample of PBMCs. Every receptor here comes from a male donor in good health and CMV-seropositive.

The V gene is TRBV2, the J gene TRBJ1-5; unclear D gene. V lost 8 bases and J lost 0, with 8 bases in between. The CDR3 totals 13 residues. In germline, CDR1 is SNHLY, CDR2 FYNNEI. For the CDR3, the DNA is TGTGCCAGCTGCGAGGATAGCAATCAGCCCCAGCATTTT. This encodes CASCEDSNQPQHF.

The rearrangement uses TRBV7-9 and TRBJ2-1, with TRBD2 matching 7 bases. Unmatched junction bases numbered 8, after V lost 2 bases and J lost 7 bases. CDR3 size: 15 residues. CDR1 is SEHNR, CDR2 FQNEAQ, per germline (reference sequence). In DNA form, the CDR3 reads TGTGCCAGCAGCTTACCAGGACTAGTTGGAAATGAGCAGTTCTTC. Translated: CASSLPGLVGNEQFF.

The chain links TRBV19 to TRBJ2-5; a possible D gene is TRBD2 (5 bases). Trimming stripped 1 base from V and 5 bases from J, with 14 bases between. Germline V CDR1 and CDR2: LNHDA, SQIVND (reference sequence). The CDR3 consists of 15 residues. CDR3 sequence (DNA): TGTGCCAGTAGTATAGCGTCCGCGGGTCTCGAGACCCAGTACTTC. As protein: CASSIASAGLETQYF.

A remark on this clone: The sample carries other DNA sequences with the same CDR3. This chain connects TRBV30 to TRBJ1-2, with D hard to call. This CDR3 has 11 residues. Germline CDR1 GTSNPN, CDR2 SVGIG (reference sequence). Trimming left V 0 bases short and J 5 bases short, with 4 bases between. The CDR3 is CAWSVQYGYTF. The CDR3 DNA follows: TGTGCCTGGAGTGTCCAATATGGCTACACCTTC.

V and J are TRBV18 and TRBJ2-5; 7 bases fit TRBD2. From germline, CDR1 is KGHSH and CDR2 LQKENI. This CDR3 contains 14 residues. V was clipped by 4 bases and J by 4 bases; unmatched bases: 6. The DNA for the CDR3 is TGTGCCAGCTCACAACTATCGGGGGGAGAGACCCAGTACTTC. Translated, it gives CASSQLSGGETQYF.

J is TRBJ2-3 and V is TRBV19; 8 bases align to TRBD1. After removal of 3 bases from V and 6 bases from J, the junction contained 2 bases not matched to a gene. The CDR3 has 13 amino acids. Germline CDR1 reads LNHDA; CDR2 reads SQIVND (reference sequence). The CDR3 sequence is CASSMDRVDTQYF. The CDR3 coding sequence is TGTGCCAGTAGTATGGACAGGGTGGATACGCAGTATTTT.

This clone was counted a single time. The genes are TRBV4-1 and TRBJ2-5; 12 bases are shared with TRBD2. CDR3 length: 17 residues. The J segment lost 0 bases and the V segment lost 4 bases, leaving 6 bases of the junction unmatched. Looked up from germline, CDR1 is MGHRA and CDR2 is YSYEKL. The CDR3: CASSPRTSGTYQETQYF. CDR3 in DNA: TGCGCCAGCAGCCCAAGGACTAGCGGGACGTACCAAGAGACCCAGTACTTC.

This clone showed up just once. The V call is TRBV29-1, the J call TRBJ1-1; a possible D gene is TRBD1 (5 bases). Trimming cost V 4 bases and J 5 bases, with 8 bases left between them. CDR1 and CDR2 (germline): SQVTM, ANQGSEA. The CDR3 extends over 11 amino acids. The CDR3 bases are TGCAGCGTTGCCCCAGGGACTGAAGCTTTCTTT. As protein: CSVAPGTEAFF.

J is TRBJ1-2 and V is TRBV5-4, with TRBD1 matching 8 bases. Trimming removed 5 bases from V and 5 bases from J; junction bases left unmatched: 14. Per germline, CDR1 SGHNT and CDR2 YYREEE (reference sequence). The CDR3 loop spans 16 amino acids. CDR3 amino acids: CASRTGTGVKEYGYTF. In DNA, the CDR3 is TGTGCCAGCAGAACCGGGACAGGCGTAAAGGAGTATGGCTACACCTTC.

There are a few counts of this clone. The CDR3 here is CASSLGGGRAGGGYEQFF. In DNA form, the CDR3 reads TGTGCCAGCAGCTTAGGAGGGGGGCGAGCGGGGGGTGGATATGAGCAGTTCTTC. The chain recombines TRBV11-3 with TRBJ2-1; 9 nucleotides agree with TRBD2. From germline, CDR1 is SGHNT and CDR2 YENEEA. CDR3 length: 18 amino acids. Trimming took 1 base from V and 8 from J; bases not matched to a gene: 15.

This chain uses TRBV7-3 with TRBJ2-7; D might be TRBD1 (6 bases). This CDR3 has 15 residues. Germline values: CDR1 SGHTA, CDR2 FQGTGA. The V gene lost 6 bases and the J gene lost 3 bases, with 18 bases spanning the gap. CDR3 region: CASRQPGQLVYEQYF. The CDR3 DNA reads TGTGCCAGCAGGCAACCGGGACAACTTGTCTACGAGCAGTACTTC.

The CDR3 spells CASSEAGGAHRYGYTF. The DNA for the CDR3 is TGTGCCAGCAGTGAAGCGGGGGGGGCGCATCGCTATGGCTACACCTTC. This chain connects TRBV6-1 to TRBJ1-2; weak D call: TRBD1 (6 bases). Per germline, CDR1 MNHNS and CDR2 SASEGT. CDR3 length: 16 residues. V gave up 0 bases and J gave up 4 bases, with 15 bases separating them.

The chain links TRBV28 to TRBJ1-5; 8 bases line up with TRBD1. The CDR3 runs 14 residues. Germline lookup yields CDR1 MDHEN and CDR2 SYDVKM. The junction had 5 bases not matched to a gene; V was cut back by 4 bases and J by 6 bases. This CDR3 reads CASSSRTGLQPQHF. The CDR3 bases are TGTGCCAGCAGTTCACGGACAGGGCTTCAGCCCCAGCATTTT.

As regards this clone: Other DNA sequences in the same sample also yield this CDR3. CDR3 protein: CASSGRVEGYTF. CDR3 DNA sequence: TGTGCCAGCAGTGGCAGGGTGGAAGGCTACACCTTC. The chain uses TRBV6-5 and TRBJ1-2, with a possible D match to TRBD1 (5 bases). The CDR3 contains 12 residues. Deletions cut 5 bases from V and 8 bases from J, with 12 bases between. Germline V gene sequence: CDR1 MNHEY, CDR2 SVGAGI.

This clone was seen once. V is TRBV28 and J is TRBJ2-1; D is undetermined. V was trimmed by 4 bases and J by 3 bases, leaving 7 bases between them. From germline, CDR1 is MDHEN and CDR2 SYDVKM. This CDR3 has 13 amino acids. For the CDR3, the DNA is TGTGCCAGCAGTTACAGCAGCTACAATGAGCAGTTCTTC. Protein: CASSYSSYNEQFF.

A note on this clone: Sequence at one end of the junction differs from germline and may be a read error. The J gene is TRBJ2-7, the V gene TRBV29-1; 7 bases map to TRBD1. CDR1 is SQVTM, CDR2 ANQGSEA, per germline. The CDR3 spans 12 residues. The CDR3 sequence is CSISRDRTEQHF. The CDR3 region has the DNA TGCAGCATATCCCGGGACAGAACCGAGCAGCACTTC.

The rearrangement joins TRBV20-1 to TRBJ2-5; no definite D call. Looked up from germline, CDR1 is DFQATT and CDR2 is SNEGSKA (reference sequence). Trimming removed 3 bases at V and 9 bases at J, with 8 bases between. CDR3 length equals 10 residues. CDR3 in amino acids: CSASAQAQYF. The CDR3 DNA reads TGCAGTGCTAGCGCTCAGGCCCAGTACTTC.

The CDR3 nucleotides are TGTGCCAGCAGCTTGAGGCAGGGTGGCGAAAAACTGTTTTTT. It is translated as CASSLRQGGEKLFF. The V and J genes are TRBV5-6 and TRBJ1-4; TRBD1 might be the D (5 bases). Germline V gives CDR1 SGHDT, CDR2 YYEEEE. This CDR3 spans 14 amino acids. The germline V and J ends were trimmed by 1 base and 8 bases, with 12 bases remaining between them.

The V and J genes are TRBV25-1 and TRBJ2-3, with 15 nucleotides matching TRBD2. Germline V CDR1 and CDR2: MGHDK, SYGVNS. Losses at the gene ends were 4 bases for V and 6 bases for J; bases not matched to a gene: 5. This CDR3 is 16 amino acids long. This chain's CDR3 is CASSGTSGRVSDTQYF. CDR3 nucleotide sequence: TGTGCCAGCAGTGGGACTAGCGGGAGGGTCTCCGATACGCAGTATTTT. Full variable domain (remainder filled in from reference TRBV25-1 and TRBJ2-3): EADIYQTPRYLVIGTGKKITLECSQTMGHDKMYWYQQDPGMELHLIHYSYGVNSTEKGDLSSESTVSRIRTEHFPLTLESARPSHTSQYLCASSGTSGRVSDTQYFGPGTRLTVL.

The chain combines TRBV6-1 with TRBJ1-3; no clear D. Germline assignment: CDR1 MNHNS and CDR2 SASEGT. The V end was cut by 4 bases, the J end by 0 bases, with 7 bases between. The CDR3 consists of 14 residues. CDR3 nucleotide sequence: TGTGCCAGCAGTGTAACAGACTCTGGAAACACCATATATTTT. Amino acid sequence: CASSVTDSGNTIYF.

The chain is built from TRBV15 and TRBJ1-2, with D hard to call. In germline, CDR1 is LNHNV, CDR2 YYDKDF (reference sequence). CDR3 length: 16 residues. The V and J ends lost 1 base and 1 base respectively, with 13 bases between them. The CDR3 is CATSRVFVRDNYGYTF. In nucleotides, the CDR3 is TGTGCCACCAGCAGAGTGTTTGTGCGGGATAACTATGGCTACACCTTC.

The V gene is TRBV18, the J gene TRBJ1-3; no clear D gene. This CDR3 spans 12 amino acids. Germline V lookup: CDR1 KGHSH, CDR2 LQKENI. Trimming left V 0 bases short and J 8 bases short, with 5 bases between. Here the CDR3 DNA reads TGTGCCAGCTCACCACCGTCGGACACCATATATTTT. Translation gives CASSPPSDTIYF.

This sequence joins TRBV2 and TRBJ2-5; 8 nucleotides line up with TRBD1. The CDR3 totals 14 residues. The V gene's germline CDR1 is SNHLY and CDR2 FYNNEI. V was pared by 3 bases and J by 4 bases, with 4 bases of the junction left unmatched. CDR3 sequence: CASSESTGGETQYF. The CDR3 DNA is TGTGCCAGCAGTGAGTCAACAGGGGGAGAGACCCAGTACTTC.

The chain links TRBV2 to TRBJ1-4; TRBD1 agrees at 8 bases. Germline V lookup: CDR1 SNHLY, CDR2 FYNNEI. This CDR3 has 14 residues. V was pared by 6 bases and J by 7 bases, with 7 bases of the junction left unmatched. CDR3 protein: CASREDRVGEKLFF. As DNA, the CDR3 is TGTGCCAGCAGGGAGGACAGGGTGGGTGAAAAACTGTTTTTT.

The CDR3 loop reads CASSPSGAEGGQYF. Written as DNA, the CDR3 is TGTGCCAGCAGCCCTAGCGGAGCAGAAGGTGGGCAGTACTTC. The gene calls are TRBV14 and TRBJ2-7, with 7 nucleotides matching TRBD2. The CDR3 runs 14 residues. Per the germline V gene, CDR1 is SGHDN and CDR2 is FVKESK. J gave up 9 bases and V 4 bases, and 12 bases lay outside the gene matches. The full variable domain, in which reference TRBV14 and TRBJ2-7 provide the parts outside the CDR3, is EAGVTQFPSHSVIEKGQTVTLRCDPISGHDNLYWYRRVMGKEIKFLLHFVKESKQDESGMPNNRFLAERTGGTYSTLKVQPAELEDSGVYFCASSPSGAEGGQYFGPGTRLTVT.

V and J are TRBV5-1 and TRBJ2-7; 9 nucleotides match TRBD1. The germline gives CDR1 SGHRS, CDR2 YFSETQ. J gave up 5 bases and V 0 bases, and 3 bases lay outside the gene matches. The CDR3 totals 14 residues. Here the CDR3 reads CASSLGDRVHEQYF. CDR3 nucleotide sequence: TGCGCCAGCAGCTTGGGGGACAGGGTTCACGAGCAGTACTTC.